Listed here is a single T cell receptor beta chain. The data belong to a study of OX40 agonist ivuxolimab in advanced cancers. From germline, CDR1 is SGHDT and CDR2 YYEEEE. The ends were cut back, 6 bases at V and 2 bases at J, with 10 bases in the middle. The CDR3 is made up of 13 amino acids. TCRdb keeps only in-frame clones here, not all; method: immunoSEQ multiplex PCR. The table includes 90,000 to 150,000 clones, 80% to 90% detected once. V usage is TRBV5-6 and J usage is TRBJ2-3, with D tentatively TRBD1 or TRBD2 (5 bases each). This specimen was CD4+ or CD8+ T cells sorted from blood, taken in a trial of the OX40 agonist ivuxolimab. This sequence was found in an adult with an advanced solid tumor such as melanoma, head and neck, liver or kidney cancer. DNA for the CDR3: TGTGCCAGCACCCTAGGGACCACAGATACGCAGTATTTT. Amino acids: CASTLGTTDTQYF.